Each of the 10 T cell receptor beta chains below was sequenced from the same sample in a study of patients and donors after allogeneic stem cell transplantation. MiXCR was run by TCRdb on the RT-PCR reads, yielding one entry per CDR3 protein. The table lists hundreds of thousands of distinct CDR3 sequences, about a sixth of them singletons. Specimen: blood, either unsorted or a sorted T cell fraction (not recorded which). These receptors all stem from a human donor who was either an allogeneic HSCT recipient or a stem cell or donor lymphocyte infusion donor (not recorded which). It is not recorded whose cells these are; they may come from a transplant donor.

This sequence joins TRBV27 and TRBJ1-1, with TRBD1 as a possible D gene (5 bases). This CDR3 is built from 16 residues. The germline V gene encodes CDR1 MNHEY and CDR2 SMNVEV (reference sequence). The V and J ends lost 3 bases and 5 bases respectively, with 19 bases between them. The CDR3 DNA reads as TGTGCCAGCAGTTTCTCAGGGATTCGCAGCTTTACTGAAGCTTTCTTT. This translates into CASSFSGIRSFTEAFF.

V gene TRBV12-3 or TRBV12-4 combines with J gene TRBJ1-1; D unresolved. The germline V and J ends were trimmed by 4 bases and 5 bases, with 11 bases remaining between them. This CDR3 contains 13 residues. The CDR3 coding sequence is TGTGCCAGCAGTTGGATAGTGGAGACTGAAGCTTTCTTT. It yields the protein CASSWIVETEAFF.

A few counts support this clonotype. J is TRBJ1-6 and V is TRBV25-1; TRBD1 matches at 8 bases. In germline, CDR1 is MGHDK, CDR2 SYGVNS. V dropped 3 bases and J dropped 5; count of bases not matched to a gene: 3. This CDR3 comprises 15 residues. The DNA for the CDR3 is TGTGCCAGCAGTGAGGACAGGGCGAATAATTCACCCCTCCACTTT. It translates to CASSEDRANNSPLHF.

The sample holds a few counts of this clonotype. The gene calls are TRBV7-9 and TRBJ1-2; D perhaps matches TRBD1 (5 bases). The CDR3 sequence is 13 residues long. With 2 bases removed from V and 4 bases from J, the gap between germline ends came to 8 bases. CDR1 and CDR2 from the germline V gene are SEHNR and FQNEAQ (reference sequence). The CDR3 protein is CASSLKGSYGYTF. The CDR3 DNA reads TGTGCCAGCAGCTTAAAGGGGTCCTATGGCTACACCTTC.

The gene calls are TRBV19 and TRBJ2-3, with D possibly being TRBD1 or TRBD2 (5 bases each). Germline CDR1 reads LNHDA; CDR2 reads SQIVND (reference sequence). Trimming shortened V by 5 bases and J by 2 bases, and 8 bases separated the two germline ends. The CDR3 spans 13 residues. This CDR3 reads CASSDGATDTQYF. For the CDR3, the DNA is TGTGCCAGTAGTGACGGGGCCACAGATACGCAGTATTTT.

With regard to this clonotype: One end of the junction is discordant with germline, which a read error may explain. This chain uses TRBV12-3 or TRBV12-4 with TRBJ2-3; 8 positions agree with TRBD2. The CDR3 spans 15 residues. CDR3 in DNA: TGTGCCAGCAGCTTAGCGGGGCGTAGCACAGATACGCAGTATTTT. Translated, it gives CASSLAGRSTDTQYF.

This clonotype was counted ten times or more. V usage is TRBV15 and J usage is TRBJ2-2, with unresolved D. The CDR3 is made up of 13 amino acids. The ends were cut back, 5 bases at V and 6 bases at J, with 10 bases in the middle. Germline V lookup: CDR1 LNHNV, CDR2 YYDKDF (reference sequence). CDR3 sequence reads: CATSSIRAGELFF. The CDR3 coding sequence is TGTGCCACCAGCTCCATCCGGGCCGGGGAGCTGTTTTTT. The full variable domain, rest sourced from reference TRBV15 and TRBJ2-2, is DAMVIQNPRYQVTQFGKPVTLSCSQTLNHNVMYWYQQKSSQAPKLLFHYYDKDFNNEADTPDNFQSRRPNTSFCFLDIRSPGLGDTAMYLCATSSIRAGELFFGEGSRLTVL.

This rearrangement joins TRBV7-3 to TRBJ1-6, with D possibly matching TRBD1 (5 bases). Trimming removed 0 bases from V and 7 bases from J, with 7 bases in between. This CDR3 spans 14 amino acids. Germline V gene lookup returns CDR1 SGHTA and CDR2 FQGTGA. DNA of the CDR3: TGTGCCAGCAGCTTAACCCGACAGAATTCACCCCTCCACTTT. Its translation: CASSLTRQNSPLHF.

The J gene is TRBJ2-7, the V gene TRBV30; 8 bases are a match to TRBD2. Germline V lookup: CDR1 GTSNPN, CDR2 SVGIG (reference sequence). This CDR3 is 12 amino acids long. J gave up 12 bases and V 3 bases, and 10 bases lay outside the gene matches. CDR3 coding DNA: TGTGCCTGGAGGCTCGGGCGGGAGGAGATGTACTTC. Residues: CAWRLGREEMYF.

Turning to this clonotype: Germline and junction disagree at one end, which may indicate a read error. J is TRBJ2-4 and V is TRBV2; 12 bases align to TRBD2. Germline-derived CDR1 and CDR2 are SNHLY and FYNNEI. The CDR3 sequence is 12 residues long. CDR3 in DNA: TGTGCCAGCAGTCCCACCCGGACTAGCGGGAACTTC. Translated, it gives CASSPTRTSGNF.